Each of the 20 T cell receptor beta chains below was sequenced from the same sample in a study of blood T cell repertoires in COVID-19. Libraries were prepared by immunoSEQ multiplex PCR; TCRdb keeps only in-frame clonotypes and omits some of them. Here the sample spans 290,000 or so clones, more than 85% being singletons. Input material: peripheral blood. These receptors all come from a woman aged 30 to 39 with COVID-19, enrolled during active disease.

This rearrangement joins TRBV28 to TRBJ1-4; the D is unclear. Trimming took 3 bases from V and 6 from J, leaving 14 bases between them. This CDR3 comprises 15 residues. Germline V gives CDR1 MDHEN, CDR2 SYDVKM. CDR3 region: CASSFWSQRDEKLFF. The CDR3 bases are TGTGCCAGCAGTTTTTGGTCGCAGCGGGATGAAAAACTGTTTTTT.

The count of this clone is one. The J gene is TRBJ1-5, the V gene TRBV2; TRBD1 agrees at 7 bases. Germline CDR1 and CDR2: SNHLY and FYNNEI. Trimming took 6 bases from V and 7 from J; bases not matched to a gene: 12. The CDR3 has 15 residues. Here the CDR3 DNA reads TGTGCCAGCAGACCCGACAGGGACGAGATCCAGCCCCAGCATTTT. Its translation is CASRPDRDEIQPQHF.

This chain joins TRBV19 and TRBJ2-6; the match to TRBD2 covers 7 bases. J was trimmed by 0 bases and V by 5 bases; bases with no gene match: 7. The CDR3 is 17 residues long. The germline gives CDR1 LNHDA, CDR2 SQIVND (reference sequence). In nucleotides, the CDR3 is TGTGCCAGTAGTCCAATTGGGGGGGGCTCTGGGGCCAACGTCCTGACTTTC. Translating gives CASSPIGGGSGANVLTF.

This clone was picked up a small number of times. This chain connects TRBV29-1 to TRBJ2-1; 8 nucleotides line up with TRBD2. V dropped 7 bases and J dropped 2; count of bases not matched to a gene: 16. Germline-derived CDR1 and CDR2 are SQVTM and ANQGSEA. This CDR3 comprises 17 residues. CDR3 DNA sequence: TGCAGCGCCAGTCGTTTTTCCGTTAGCGGGACCTACAATGAGCAGTTCTTC. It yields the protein CSASRFSVSGTYNEQFF.

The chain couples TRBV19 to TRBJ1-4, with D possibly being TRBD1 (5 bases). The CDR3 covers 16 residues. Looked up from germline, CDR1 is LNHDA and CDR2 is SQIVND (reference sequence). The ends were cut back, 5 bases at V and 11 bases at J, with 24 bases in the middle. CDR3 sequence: CASSATGRMRDGKLFF. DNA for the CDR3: TGTGCCAGTAGTGCGACGGGCCGGATGCGGGACGGGAAACTGTTTTTT.

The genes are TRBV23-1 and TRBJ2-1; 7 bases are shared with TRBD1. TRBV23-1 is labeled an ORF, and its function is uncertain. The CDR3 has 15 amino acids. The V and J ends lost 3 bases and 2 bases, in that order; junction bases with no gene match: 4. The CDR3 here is CASSQGDSPYNEQFF. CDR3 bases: TGCGCCAGCAGTCAGGGGGACAGTCCCTACAATGAGCAGTTCTTC.

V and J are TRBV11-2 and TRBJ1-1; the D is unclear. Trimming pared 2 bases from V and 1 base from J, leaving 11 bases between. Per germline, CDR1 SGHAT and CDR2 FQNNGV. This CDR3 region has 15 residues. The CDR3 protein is CASSLSVGSNTEAFF. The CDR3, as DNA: TGTGCCAGCAGCTTAAGTGTCGGTTCGAACACTGAAGCTTTCTTT.

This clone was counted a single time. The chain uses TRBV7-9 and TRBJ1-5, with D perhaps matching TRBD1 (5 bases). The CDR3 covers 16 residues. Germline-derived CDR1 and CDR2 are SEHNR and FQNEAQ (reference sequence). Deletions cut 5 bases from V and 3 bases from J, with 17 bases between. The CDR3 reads CASSPAGQGNNQPQHF. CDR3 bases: TGTGCCAGCAGCCCAGCGGGCCAGGGCAACAATCAGCCCCAGCATTTT.

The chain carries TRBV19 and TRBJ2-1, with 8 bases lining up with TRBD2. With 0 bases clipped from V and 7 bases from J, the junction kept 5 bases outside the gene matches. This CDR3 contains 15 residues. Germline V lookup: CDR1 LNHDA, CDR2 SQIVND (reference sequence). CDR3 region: CASSIEEREYNEQFF. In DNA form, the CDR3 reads TGTGCCAGTAGTATAGAGGAGCGGGAGTATAATGAGCAGTTCTTC.

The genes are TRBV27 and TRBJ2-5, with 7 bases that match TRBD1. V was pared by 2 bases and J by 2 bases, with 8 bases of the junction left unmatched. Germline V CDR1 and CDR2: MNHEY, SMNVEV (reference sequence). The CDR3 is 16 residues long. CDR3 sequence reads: CASSLVGDRYQETQYF. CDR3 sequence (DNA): TGTGCCAGCAGTTTAGTGGGGGACAGATATCAAGAGACCCAGTACTTC.

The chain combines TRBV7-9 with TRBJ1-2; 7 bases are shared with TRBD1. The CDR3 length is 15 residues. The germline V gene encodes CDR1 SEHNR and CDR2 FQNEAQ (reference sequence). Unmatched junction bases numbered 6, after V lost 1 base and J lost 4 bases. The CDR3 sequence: CASSLVAGGFYGYTF. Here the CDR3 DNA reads TGTGCCAGCAGCTTAGTGGCAGGGGGTTTCTATGGCTACACCTTC.

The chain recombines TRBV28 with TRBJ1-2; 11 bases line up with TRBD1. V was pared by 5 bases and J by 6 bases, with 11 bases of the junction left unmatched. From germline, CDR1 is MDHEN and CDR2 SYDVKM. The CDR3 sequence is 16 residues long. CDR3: CASSPPKGQGVDGYTF. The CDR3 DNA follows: TGTGCCAGCAGTCCCCCTAAGGGACAGGGGGTGGATGGCTACACCTTC.

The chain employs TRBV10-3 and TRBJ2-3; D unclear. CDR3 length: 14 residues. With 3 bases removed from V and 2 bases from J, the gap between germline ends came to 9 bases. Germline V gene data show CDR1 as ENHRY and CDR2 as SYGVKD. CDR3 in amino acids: CAISEQPITDTQYF. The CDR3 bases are TGTGCCATCAGTGAACAGCCGATCACAGATACGCAGTATTTT.

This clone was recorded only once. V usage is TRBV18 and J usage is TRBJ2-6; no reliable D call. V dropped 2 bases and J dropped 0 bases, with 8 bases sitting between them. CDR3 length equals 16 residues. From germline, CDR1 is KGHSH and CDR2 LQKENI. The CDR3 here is CASSPAASSGANVLTF. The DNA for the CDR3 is TGTGCCAGCTCACCAGCAGCTAGCTCTGGGGCCAACGTCCTGACTTTC.

The CDR3 sequence: CASSIRTGDSYEQYF. The CDR3 DNA reads TGTGCCAGTAGTATACGGACAGGGGACTCCTACGAGCAGTACTTC. V is TRBV19 and J is TRBJ2-7; 9 bases are a match to TRBD1. Germline CDR1 and CDR2: LNHDA and SQIVND (reference sequence). Losses at the gene ends were 2 bases for V and 0 bases for J; bases not matched to a gene: 2. CDR3 length: 15 amino acids.

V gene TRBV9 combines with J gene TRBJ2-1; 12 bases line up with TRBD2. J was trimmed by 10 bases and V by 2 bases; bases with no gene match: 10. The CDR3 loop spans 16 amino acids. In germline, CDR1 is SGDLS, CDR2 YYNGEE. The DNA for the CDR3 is TGTGCCAGCAGCGTTTTGCGACTAGCGGGAGAGGGGGAGCAGTTCTTC. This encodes CASSVLRLAGEGEQFF.

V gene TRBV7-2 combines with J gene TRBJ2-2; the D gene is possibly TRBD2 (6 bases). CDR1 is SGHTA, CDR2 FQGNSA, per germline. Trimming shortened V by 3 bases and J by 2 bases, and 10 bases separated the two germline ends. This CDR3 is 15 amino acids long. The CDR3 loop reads CASSFSGSNTGELFF. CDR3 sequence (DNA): TGTGCCAGCAGCTTTAGCGGAAGTAACACCGGGGAGCTGTTTTTT.

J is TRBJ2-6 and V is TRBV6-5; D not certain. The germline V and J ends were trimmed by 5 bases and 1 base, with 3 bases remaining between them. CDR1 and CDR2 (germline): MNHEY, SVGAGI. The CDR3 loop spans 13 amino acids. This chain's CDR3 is CASSRSGANVLTF. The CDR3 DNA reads TGTGCCAGCAGTCGTTCTGGGGCCAACGTCCTGACTTTC.

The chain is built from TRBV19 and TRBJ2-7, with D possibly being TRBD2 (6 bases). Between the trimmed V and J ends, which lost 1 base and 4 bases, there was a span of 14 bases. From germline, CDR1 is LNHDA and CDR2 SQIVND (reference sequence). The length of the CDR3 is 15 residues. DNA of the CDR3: TGTGCCAGTAGTATAGGCGGGACGGGATATTACGAGCAGTACTTC. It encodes CASSIGGTGYYEQYF. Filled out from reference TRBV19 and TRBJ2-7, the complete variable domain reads DGGITQSPKYLFRKEGQNVTLSCEQNLNHDAMYWYRQDPGQGLRLIYYSQIVNDFQKGDIAEGYSVSREKKESFPLTVTSAQKNPTAFYLCASSIGGTGYYEQYFGPGTRLTVT.

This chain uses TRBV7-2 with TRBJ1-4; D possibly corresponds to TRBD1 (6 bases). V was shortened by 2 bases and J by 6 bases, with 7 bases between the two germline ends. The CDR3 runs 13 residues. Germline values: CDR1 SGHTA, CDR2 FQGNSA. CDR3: CASSLHRDEKLFF. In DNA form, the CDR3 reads TGTGCCAGCAGCTTACACAGGGATGAAAAACTGTTTTTT.